This is a list of T cell receptor beta chains from one sample in a study of T cell responses to AZD1222 COVID-19 vaccine. Clones were sequenced by immunoSEQ multiplex PCR, and TCRdb holds only the in-frame ones, with some missing. The table records about 120,000 clones, roughly nine tenths of them present only once. Specimen: peripheral blood, collected on day 0 of AZD1222 vaccination. The receptors come from an adult in good health. The CDR3 runs from the conserved cysteine through the conserved F or W. A D gene is named only where the DNA matches it firmly. Rows may omit the clone size; those that give it use once, few, many or a size class.

TRBV19	-	-	TRBJ1-5	CATYGENQPQHF	TGTGCCACCTACGGGGAAAATCAGCCCCAGCATTTT
TRBV5-6	-	TRBD1	TRBJ1-2	CASSSPGDRFVEYGYTF	TGTGCCAGCAGCTCTCCCGGGGACAGGTTCGTAGAATATGGCTACACCTTC
TRBV11-2	-	-	TRBJ2-7	CASSPLHEQYF	TGTGCCAGCAGCCCCCTACACGAGCAGTACTTC
TRBV11-2	-	TRBD1	TRBJ1-1	CASSFTGGRMNTEAFF	TGTGCCAGCAGCTTCACAGGGGGCCGGATGAACACTGAAGCTTTCTTT
TRBV5-1	-	-	TRBJ1-5	CASSLDGLNQPQHF	TGCGCCAGCAGCCTAGACGGACTCAATCAGCCCCAGCATTTT
TRBV10-1	-	-	TRBJ1-1	CASTVGLNTEAFF	TGCGCCAGCACCGTGGGGCTGAACACTGAAGCTTTCTTT
TRBV4-2	-	TRBD1	TRBJ2-5	CASSPGQGADETQYF	TGTGCCAGCAGCCCGGGCCAGGGGGCGGATGAGACCCAGTACTTC
TRBV7-2	-	-	TRBJ2-3	CASSPTGDTQYF	TGTGCCAGCAGCCCAACGGGAGATACGCAGTATTTT
TRBV18	-	-	TRBJ1-5	CASSPLQSVGNQPQHF	TGTGCCAGCTCACCTCTCCAATCCGTGGGCAATCAGCCCCAGCATTTT
TRBV10-3	-	TRBD2	TRBJ2-1	CAITGTSGDEQFF	TGTGCCATCACCGGGACTAGCGGAGATGAGCAGTTCTTC
TRBV11-3	once	TRBD1	TRBJ2-7	CASSAGTGKSHSYEQYF	TGTGCCAGCAGCGCCGGGACAGGCAAATCCCACTCCTACGAGCAGTACTTC
TRBV30	-	TRBD1	TRBJ1-2	CAWRAGQEYYGYTF	TGTGCCTGGAGGGCGGGACAGGAGTACTATGGCTACACCTTC
TRBV30	-	-	TRBJ1-2	CAWSVGRARSYTF	TGTGCCTGGAGTGTCGGGCGGGCCCGTTCATACACCTTC
TRBV5-4	-	-	TRBJ1-2	CASSLVAADYGYTF	TGTGCCAGCAGCTTGGTAGCAGCGGACTATGGCTACACCTTC
TRBV5-1	-	TRBD1	TRBJ2-2	CASSLEAGGNTGELFF	TGCGCCAGCAGCTTGGAGGCAGGGGGGAACACCGGGGAGCTGTTTTTT
TRBV30	-	-	TRBJ1-4	CAWSVGGDMNEKLFF	TGTGCCTGGAGTGTAGGGGGGGACATGAATGAAAAACTGTTTTTT
TRBV7-3	-	-	TRBJ1-1	CASSLAPGSGEGAFF	TGTGCCAGCAGCCTCGCTCCAGGCTCGGGCGAAGGGGCTTTCTTT
TRBV7-3	-	TRBD2	TRBJ2-7	CASSPGLGGTYEQYF	TGTGCCAGCAGCCCCGGACTAGGAGGAACCTACGAGCAGTACTTC
TRBV19	-	-	TRBJ1-3	CASSGTATSIYF	TGTGCCAGTAGTGGGACGGCGACCTCCATATATTTT
TRBV5-1	few	-	TRBJ1-5	CASRRGNSDNQPQHF	TGCGCCAGCAGAAGAGGAAATTCGGATAATCAGCCCCAGCATTTT
TRBV12-3/TRBV12-4	-	-	TRBJ1-2	CACSRGYGYTF	TGTGCCTGCTCGAGGGGATATGGCTACACCTTC
TRBV7-9	-	-	TRBJ2-2	CASSRISGAPTGELFF	TGTGCCAGCAGCAGGATTTCAGGAGCGCCGACCGGGGAGCTGTTTTTT
TRBV6-5	-	TRBD1	TRBJ2-2	CASSYSGQGFTGELFF	TGTGCCAGCAGTTACTCAGGACAGGGATTTACCGGGGAGCTGTTTTTT
TRBV2	-	-	TRBJ2-7	CASSESPNRVLYEQYF	TGTGCCAGCAGTGAATCCCCCAACAGGGTTTTATACGAGCAGTACTTC
TRBV30	-	-	TRBJ1-6	CAWSVEVGNSPLHF	TGTGCCTGGAGTGTGGAGGTTGGGAATTCACCCCTCCACTTT
TRBV6-5	-	TRBD2	TRBJ2-7	CASRQTSGTYEQYF	TGTGCCAGCAGACAGACTAGCGGGACCTACGAGCAGTACTTC
TRBV10-1	-	-	TRBJ2-2	CASSVLHTGELFF	TGCGCCAGCAGCGTACTCCACACCGGGGAGCTGTTTTTT
TRBV6-6	once	TRBD2	TRBJ2-1	CASSSPGLVKNEQFF	TGTGCCAGCAGTTCCCCCGGACTAGTGAAAAATGAGCAGTTCTTC
TRBV2	once	TRBD2	TRBJ2-3	CASRAGEVHTQYF	TGTGCCAGCAGAGCGGGAGAGGTACATACGCAGTATTTT
TRBV3-1/TRBV3-2	-	-	TRBJ1-2	CASSQGDSPYGYTF	TGTGCCAGCAGCCAAGGTGACAGCCCCTATGGCTACACCTTC
TRBV5-1	-	-	TRBJ2-7	CASSPPGQSYEQYF	TGCGCCAGCAGCCCTCCAGGACAGTCCTACGAGCAGTACTTC
TRBV5-1	-	-	TRBJ1-6	CASRDGISYNSPLHF	TGCGCCAGCAGAGATGGTATTTCCTATAATTCACCCCTCCACTTT
TRBV10-3	once	-	TRBJ1-6	CAIRNTSSYNSPLHF	TGTGCCATCAGAAACACGAGCTCCTATAATTCACCCCTCCACTTT
TRBV29-1	-	-	TRBJ1-1	CSATVRAEAFF	TGCAGCGCTACTGTCAGGGCGGAGGCTTTCTTT
TRBV7-3	-	-	TRBJ2-2	CASSSARGTGELFF	TGTGCCAGCAGCTCCGCCCGGGGAACCGGGGAGCTGTTTTTT